Presented here are 18 T cell receptor beta chains from one specimen sequenced in a study of human T cells and chemical hapten exposure. Noted time point: pre-sensitization, week 0. This sample's treatment: therapeutic diphenylcyclopropenone sensitization with weekly scalp DPC. TCRdb reprocessed the RACE reads via MiXCR and lists one record per CDR3 protein. The table includes around 56,000 distinct CDR3 sequences, roughly 9.8% detected once. The starting material was whole blood, obtained in connection with sensitization to the hapten diphenylcyclopropenone (DPC). Receptors originate from a man aged 35 to 55 with alopecia areata. Some clones in this sample may be carry-over from other donors' samples.

This clonotype was seen at least ten times. The chain carries TRBV4-3 and TRBJ2-7; 7 positions agree with TRBD1. V trimming: 2 bases; J trimming: 3 bases; junction bases outside the gene matches: 7. The length of the CDR3 is 15 residues. Per germline, CDR1 LGHNA and CDR2 YSLEER. The CDR3 sequence: CASSQNRNRGYEQYF. The CDR3 DNA reads TGCGCCAGCAGCCAAAATCGGAACAGGGGCTACGAGCAGTACTTC.

This chain joins TRBV25-1 and TRBJ2-6, with D maybe TRBD1 (6 bases). V was shortened by 5 bases and J by 0 bases, with 11 bases between the two germline ends. The CDR3 is made up of 16 amino acids. Germline CDR1 reads MGHDK; CDR2 reads SYGVNS. The CDR3, as DNA: TGTGCCAGCAGTAGGACAGCCCTCTCTGGGGCCAACGTCCTGACTTTC. Translating gives CASSRTALSGANVLTF.

This clonotype is labeled medium-sized. This chain uses TRBV12-2 with TRBJ2-1; TRBD2 is taken as the D call from the table, unchecked against the DNA. TRBV12-2 is a known pseudogene. The CDR3 runs to 14 residues. DNA of the CDR3: TGTGCAAGTCCCAACTCGACAGCGGGGGATGAGCAGTTCTTC. This codes for CASPNSTAGDEQFF.

The chain couples TRBV28 to TRBJ2-2; 7 positions agree with TRBD1. This CDR3 has 15 amino acids. CDR1 is MDHEN, CDR2 SYDVKM, per germline. The J segment lost 1 base and the V segment lost 5 bases, leaving 4 bases of the junction unmatched. DNA for the CDR3: TGTGCCAGCAGTCCGACAGGGAGGAACACCGGGGAGCTGTTTTTT. This gives the protein CASSPTGRNTGELFF.

This clonotype has at least ten counts. V usage is TRBV12-3 or TRBV12-4 and J usage is TRBJ2-7, with D maybe TRBD2 (5 bases). The V and J ends lost 6 bases and 2 bases respectively, with 23 bases between them. CDR3 length: 17 amino acids. CDR3 bases: TGTGCCAGCAGCCCCCCGCGGGCCGTACCACTACCCTACGAGCAGTACTTC. Its protein product is CASSPPRAVPLPYEQYF.

CDR3 bases: TGTGCCAGCAGCCGGATATCGACTAGCGGGTACGAGCAGTACTTC. Protein sequence: CASSRISTSGYEQYF. V usage is TRBV7-2 and J usage is TRBJ2-7; 10 bases match TRBD2. Germline V gives CDR1 SGHTA, CDR2 FQGNSA. With V trimmed by 5 bases and J by 4 bases, 8 bases remained unmatched. The CDR3 spans 15 residues.

This clonotype was counted many times. The genes are TRBV5-1 and TRBJ2-2, with D possibly being TRBD2 (5 bases). Germline loops: CDR1 SGHRS, CDR2 YFSETQ. The V gene lost 2 bases and the J gene lost 4 bases, with 18 bases spanning the gap. The CDR3 has 17 amino acids. CDR3 bases: TGCGCCAGCAGCTTCGTATCGGGCCTAGCTGCCACCGGGGAGCTGTTTTTT. Translation gives CASSFVSGLAATGELFF.

This clonotype was seen more than once but under ten times. The J gene is TRBJ2-7, the V gene TRBV27; 7 bases agree with TRBD2. J lost 6 bases, V lost 4 bases, and 6 bases had no gene match. This CDR3 is built from 13 residues. Per the germline V gene, CDR1 is MNHEY and CDR2 is SMNVEV (reference sequence). In nucleotides, the CDR3 is TGTGCCAGCAGTTGGGGGAGGGCCGCCGAGCAGTACTTC. It encodes CASSWGRAAEQYF.

This chain joins TRBV7-9 and TRBJ1-1; D might be TRBD1 (6 bases). Trimming pared 4 bases from V and 5 bases from J, leaving 17 bases between. CDR3 size: 15 residues. CDR1 SEHNR and CDR2 FQNEAQ come from the germline V gene (reference sequence). DNA of the CDR3: TGTGCCAGCAGCTGGGATTACGGGGGCCGGACTGAAGCTTTCTTT. Translated, it gives CASSWDYGGRTEAFF. Full variable domain (remainder filled in from reference TRBV7-9 and TRBJ1-1): DTGVSQNPRHKITKRGQNVTFRCDPISEHNRLYWYRQTLGQGPEFLTYFQNEAQLEKSRLLSDRFSAERPKGSFSTLEIQRTEQGDSAMYLCASSWDYGGRTEAFFGQGTRLTVV.

This clonotype appeared many times. This rearrangement joins TRBV5-1 to TRBJ2-1, with D maybe TRBD1 (5 bases). The V end lost 1 base, the J end lost 10 bases, and 6 bases lay between the germline ends. The length of the CDR3 is 11 residues. The germline V gene encodes CDR1 SGHRS and CDR2 YFSETQ. This CDR3 reads CASSLNREQFF. The CDR3 DNA sequence: TGCGCCAGCAGCTTGAACAGGGAGCAGTTCTTC.

This clonotype came up many times. This chain uses TRBV18 with TRBJ1-1; weak D call: TRBD1 (5 bases). From germline, CDR1 is KGHSH and CDR2 LQKENI. This CDR3 contains 14 residues. Trimming pared 2 bases from V and 0 bases from J, leaving 7 bases between. The CDR3 DNA reads as TGTGCCAGCTCACCAGAGACAGTGAACACTGAAGCTTTCTTT. Translation: CASSPETVNTEAFF.

A few counts support this clonotype. The J gene is TRBJ2-5, the V gene TRBV7-9; D not certain. CDR1 and CDR2 from the germline V gene are SEHNR and FQNEAQ (reference sequence). This CDR3 has 13 amino acids. Trimming pared 3 bases from V and 7 bases from J, leaving 12 bases between. CDR3 nucleotides: TGTGCCAGCAGCTTTACTGACCCGGGGACCCAGTACTTC. Its protein is CASSFTDPGTQYF.

V is TRBV28 and J is TRBJ1-6; D may be TRBD1 (5 bases). Looked up from germline, CDR1 is MDHEN and CDR2 is SYDVKM. There are 15 residues in the CDR3. V was pared by 7 bases and J by 8 bases, with 18 bases between. CDR3 in DNA: TGTGCCAGCACCCCCGCTGAGGGGCCCTATTCACCCCTCCACTTT. This sequence encodes CASTPAEGPYSPLHF.

This clonotype appeared many times. The gene calls are TRBV6-5 and TRBJ1-5; no clear D. With 6 bases removed from V and 11 bases from J, the gap between germline ends came to 38 bases. The CDR3 sequence is 20 residues long. Germline V gives CDR1 MNHEY, CDR2 SVGAGI. CDR3 sequence reads: CASSPIDLSRVTYSNPSQHF. In DNA form, the CDR3 reads TGTGCCAGCAGCCCCATCGACCTGAGTAGGGTAACCTATAGCAATCCCTCCCAGCATTTT.

The rearrangement uses TRBV28 and TRBJ2-7; tentatively, D is TRBD1 (5 bases). This CDR3 contains 16 residues. V dropped 6 bases and J dropped 2 bases, with 20 bases sitting between them. The germline V gene encodes CDR1 MDHEN and CDR2 SYDVKM. The CDR3 DNA follows: TGTGCCAGCAGCCCCGACAGTCCTAGATTAACCTACGAGCAGTACTTC. Amino acids: CASSPDSPRLTYEQYF.

This clonotype was detected only a few times. V usage is TRBV20-1 and J usage is TRBJ2-1; 9 positions match TRBD2. Germline CDR1 DFQATT, CDR2 SNEGSKA (reference sequence). This CDR3 comprises 15 residues. J lost 2 bases, V lost 3 bases, and 5 bases had no gene match. The CDR3 loop is CSASELAGPYNEQFF. CDR3 nucleotides: TGCAGTGCTAGTGAGCTAGCGGGGCCCTACAATGAGCAGTTCTTC.

This rearrangement joins TRBV5-1 to TRBJ2-5, with 11 bases lining up with TRBD1. Looked up from germline, CDR1 is SGHRS and CDR2 is YFSETQ. This CDR3 has 16 amino acids. V lost 0 bases to trimming and J lost 5 bases; unmatched junction nucleotides: 6. In DNA, the CDR3 is TGCGCCAGCAGCTTGGCAAGGACAGGGGGCGTGGAGACCCAGTACTTC. Translated, it gives CASSLARTGGVETQYF.

The J gene is TRBJ1-1, the V gene TRBV29-1, with 8 positions matching TRBD1. This CDR3 comprises 15 residues. J gave up 0 bases and V 7 bases, and 10 bases lay outside the gene matches. Germline CDR1 SQVTM, CDR2 ANQGSEA. The DNA for the CDR3 is TGCAGCGCGAGAGGACAGGGAGGCATGAACACTGAAGCTTTCTTT. Residues: CSARGQGGMNTEAFF.